These 15 T cell receptor beta chains originate from one sample sequenced in a study of cytomegalovirus exposure and HLA in healthy donors. PCR was performed using 60 Vbeta and 13 Jbeta primers. Generated by immunoSEQ multiplex PCR, the TCRdb table keeps only in-frame clones and is missing some. The sample lists 200,000 to 250,000 clones, about 80% occurring once. The sequenced sample was PBMCs. The receptors stem from a woman aged 40 to 50 in good health and CMV-seronegative.

The V call is TRBV11-2, the J call TRBJ2-7; D may be TRBD2 (5 bases). The CDR3 is 12 residues long. Germline-derived CDR1 and CDR2 are SGHAT and FQNNGV. The V end was cut by 0 bases, the J end by 9 bases, with 9 bases between. The chain's CDR3 is CASSLDREGQYF. The CDR3 DNA is TGTGCCAGCAGCTTAGATCGCGAGGGGCAGTACTTC. Variable domain in full (rest from reference TRBV11-2 and TRBJ2-7): EAGVAQSPRYKIIEKRQSVAFWCNPISGHATLYWYQQILGQGPKLLIQFQNNGVVDDSQLPKDRFSAERLKGVDSTLKIQPAKLEDSAVYLCASSLDREGQYFGPGTRLTVT.

The DNA of the CDR3 is TGTGCCAGCCGTCGCGGGGGCGGAGATACGCAGTATTTT. Its protein is CASRRGGGDTQYF. The V gene is TRBV7-2, the J gene TRBJ2-3; the D gene is possibly TRBD2 (7 bases). This CDR3 has 13 amino acids. The V and J ends lost 8 bases and 5 bases respectively, with 14 bases between them. In germline, CDR1 is SGHTA, CDR2 FQGNSA.

The chain combines TRBV7-8 with TRBJ2-1; unclear D gene. Germline V gene sequence: CDR1 SGHVS, CDR2 FQNEAQ. The CDR3 totals 14 residues. V dropped 5 bases and J dropped 5 bases, with 13 bases sitting between them. CDR3 sequence: CASSNLLYDNEQFF. Written as DNA, the CDR3 is TGTGCCAGCAGCAACCTACTTTATGACAATGAGCAGTTCTTC. The full variable domain, its missing parts supplied by reference TRBV7-8 and TRBJ2-1, is GAGVSQSPRYKVAKRGQDVALRCDPISGHVSLFWYQQALGQGPEFLTYFQNEAQLDKSGLPSDRFFAERPEGSVSTLKIQRTQQEDSAVYLCASSNLLYDNEQFFGPGTRLTVL.

This clone was seen only a few times. The rearrangement links TRBV2 to TRBJ1-2; possible D gene TRBD1, 6 bases. Germline assignment: CDR1 SNHLY and CDR2 FYNNEI. This CDR3 has 11 residues. Trimming stripped 4 bases from V and 7 bases from J, with 7 bases between. CDR3 sequence (DNA): TGTGCCAGCAGTGTGGGGGCTGGCTACACCTTC. This codes for CASSVGAGYTF.

This chain joins TRBV15 and TRBJ2-3, with a tentative D call TRBD2 (6 bases). Germline CDR1 reads LNHNV; CDR2 reads YYDKDF (reference sequence). V shed 1 base and J shed 4 bases, with 12 bases lying between them. The CDR3 extends over 15 amino acids. The CDR3 sequence: CATSRGGGVPDTQYF. DNA for the CDR3: TGTGCCACCAGCAGAGGAGGCGGGGTCCCAGATACGCAGTATTTT.

The rearrangement joins TRBV4-2 to TRBJ2-7, with 8 bases matching TRBD1. Trimming removed 6 bases from V and 1 base from J; junction bases left unmatched: 5. CDR1 is LGHNA and CDR2 is YNFKEQ in the germline V gene. This CDR3 contains 14 residues. The CDR3 region has the DNA TGTGCCAGCAGGCCCGGGACAGGTTCCTACGAGCAGTACTTC. Residues: CASRPGTGSYEQYF.

This clone has only one observation. The V gene is TRBV27, the J gene TRBJ2-1; D may be TRBD1 (6 bases). V was clipped by 4 bases and J by 6 bases, with 16 bases between them. There are 15 residues in the CDR3. Looked up from germline, CDR1 is MNHEY and CDR2 is SMNVEV (reference sequence). DNA of the CDR3: TGTGCCAGCAGTTCCTCCTGGACAGTCGTCAATGAGCAGTTCTTC. Its translation: CASSSSWTVVNEQFF.

This clone has just one count. The genes are TRBV7-2 and TRBJ1-2; D is undetermined. The V gene lost 1 base and the J gene lost 1 base, with 4 bases spanning the gap. CDR3 length equals 13 residues. In germline, CDR1 is SGHTA, CDR2 FQGNSA. CDR3 coding DNA: TGTGCCAGCAGCTTAGACAATAACTATGGCTACACCTTC. Translated: CASSLDNNYGYTF.

The chain is built from TRBV20-1 and TRBJ2-7; D not resolved. V lost 2 bases and J 2 bases, leaving 4 bases between the germline ends. The germline V gene encodes CDR1 DFQATT and CDR2 SNEGSKA (reference sequence). The CDR3 is made up of 11 amino acids. CDR3 sequence reads: CSARLTYEQYF. The CDR3 nucleotides are TGCAGTGCTAGACTTACCTACGAGCAGTACTTC.

This clone appeared a single time. The chain joins TRBV5-1 to TRBJ2-1; 10 nucleotides line up with TRBD1. Germline V gene sequence: CDR1 SGHRS, CDR2 YFSETQ. CDR3 length: 15 amino acids. The V gene end was trimmed by 2 bases and the J gene end by 5 bases; junction bases not matched to a gene: 4. The CDR3 bases are TGCGCCAGCAGCTTTGGACAGGGGGAAAACAATGAGCAGTTCTTC. Protein sequence: CASSFGQGENNEQFF.

V and J are TRBV30 and TRBJ2-3; 9 nucleotides match TRBD2. Germline lookup yields CDR1 GTSNPN and CDR2 SVGIG (reference sequence). The CDR3 runs to 16 residues. Germline trimming cut 3 bases from V and 4 bases from J; bases unmatched to any gene: 11. CDR3 protein: CAWSAARGGPPDTQYF. CDR3 DNA sequence: TGTGCCTGGAGCGCCGCGCGGGGGGGGCCCCCAGATACGCAGTATTTT.

The V gene is TRBV6-1, the J gene TRBJ1-6; D is undetermined. The CDR3 is 15 residues long. The germline V and J ends were trimmed by 3 bases and 0 bases, with 6 bases remaining between them. Germline CDR1 MNHNS, CDR2 SASEGT. CDR3 residues: CASSEVSSYNSPLHF. CDR3 bases: TGTGCCAGCAGTGAGGTGAGCTCCTATAATTCACCCCTCCACTTT.

The chain uses TRBV28 and TRBJ1-5, with a tentative D call TRBD1 (6 bases). Germline V gene sequence: CDR1 MDHEN, CDR2 SYDVKM. CDR3 length equals 15 residues. Trimming stripped 6 bases from V and 6 bases from J, with 18 bases between. The chain's CDR3 is CASSYFLGQFQPQHF. The CDR3 nucleotides are TGTGCCAGCAGCTATTTTCTCGGACAGTTTCAGCCCCAGCATTTT.

The chain couples TRBV29-1 to TRBJ2-1; D is possibly TRBD2 (6 bases). V dropped 0 bases and J dropped 2 bases, with 20 bases sitting between them. CDR3 length: 18 amino acids. CDR1 is SQVTM, CDR2 ANQGSEA, per germline. CDR3 DNA sequence: TGCAGCGTTGAAGATGGGGGGTTTGCTCCCAGCGCCTACAATGAGCAGTTCTTC. Translating gives CSVEDGGFAPSAYNEQFF.

This clone was counted only a few times. The V call is TRBV2, the J call TRBJ2-7; no clear D gene. V was cut by 7 bases and J by 7 bases, with 14 bases left in between. The CDR3 consists of 12 residues. Germline lookup yields CDR1 SNHLY and CDR2 FYNNEI. CDR3 bases: TGTGCCAGCACCCCCATACCCGGGGAGCAGTACTTC. Residues: CASTPIPGEQYF.